A single sample is the source of the 18 T cell receptor beta chains below, sequenced in a study of T cell changes during pregnancy in multiple sclerosis. Measured with immunoSEQ multiplex PCR; TCRdb has only the in-frame clones, and not every one. The table has about 21,000 clones, approximately 90% seen once. The specimen was CD4+ T cells from peripheral blood mononuclear cells, collected in the third trimester of pregnancy. These TCRs come from a female donor with multiple sclerosis, enrolled in a pregnancy study.

The chain is built from TRBV2 and TRBJ1-2; D is possibly TRBD1 (5 bases). The CDR3 sequence is 12 residues long. V lost 5 bases and J lost 6, with 10 bases in between. CDR1 is SNHLY and CDR2 is FYNNEI in the germline V gene. This CDR3 is CASSSTGNGYTF. The CDR3 DNA sequence: TGTGCCAGCAGTAGCACAGGTAATGGCTACACCTTC.

V and J are TRBV7-2 and TRBJ1-1, with no clear D. The CDR3 spans 13 residues. Between the trimmed V and J ends, which lost 0 bases and 6 bases, there was a span of 8 bases. CDR1 SGHTA and CDR2 FQGNSA come from the germline V gene. This CDR3 reads CASSLARRAEAFF. DNA of the CDR3: TGTGCCAGCAGCTTAGCCCGACGGGCTGAAGCTTTCTTT.

This clone was seen a single time. This rearrangement joins TRBV7-2 to TRBJ1-6, with D uncertain. Germline V gene lookup returns CDR1 SGHTA and CDR2 FQGNSA. Trimming cost V 5 bases and J 8 bases, with 10 bases left between them. The CDR3 consists of 13 residues. The CDR3 is CASSPLSDSPLHF. The CDR3 DNA reads as TGTGCCAGCAGCCCCCTGTCGGATTCACCCCTCCACTTT.

This chain connects TRBV11-2 to TRBJ2-2, with a weak D call TRBD1 (6 bases). The V end lost 5 bases, the J end lost 5 bases, and 21 bases lay between the germline ends. Germline V gene lookup returns CDR1 SGHAT and CDR2 FQNNGV. The CDR3 is 17 amino acids. The CDR3 here is CASSDPNWDTKTGELFF. The CDR3 DNA sequence: TGTGCCAGCAGCGACCCGAACTGGGACACCAAAACCGGGGAGCTGTTTTTT.

The chain links TRBV13 to TRBJ2-4, with D perhaps TRBD2 (7 bases). The CDR3 loop spans 15 amino acids. The V and J ends lost 1 base and 6 bases respectively, with 13 bases between them. Germline loops: CDR1 PRHDT, CDR2 FYEKMQ (reference sequence). CDR3: CASSLEGGAANIQYF. The CDR3 DNA follows: TGTGCCAGCAGCTTAGAAGGGGGGGCGGCAAACATTCAGTACTTC.

V usage is TRBV10-2 and J usage is TRBJ2-7; 7 bases line up with TRBD1. Losses at the gene ends were 3 bases for V and 4 bases for J; bases not matched to a gene: 12. Per the germline V gene, CDR1 is WSHSY and CDR2 is SAAADI. The CDR3 length is 16 residues. The CDR3 sequence: CASSEPGAGGSYEQYF. For the CDR3, the DNA is TGCGCCAGCAGTGAACCCGGAGCAGGGGGAAGTTACGAGCAGTACTTC.

This chain links TRBV4-2 with TRBJ1-5, with D uncertain. CDR1 and CDR2 (germline): LGHNA, YNFKEQ. V was shortened by 0 bases and J by 7 bases, with 16 bases between the two germline ends. This CDR3 spans 16 amino acids. The CDR3 loop reads CASSQDAAAGRQPQHF. CDR3 sequence (DNA): TGTGCCAGCAGCCAAGATGCGGCAGCGGGAAGGCAGCCCCAGCATTTT.

The chain has TRBV28 and TRBJ1-1; D unresolved. The germline CDR1 and CDR2 sequences are MDHEN and SYDVKM. Trimming removed 3 bases from V and 8 bases from J, with 7 bases in between. The CDR3 is 11 residues long. CDR3 bases: TGTGCCAGCAGTTTGTTAGAAGAAGCTTTCTTT. This codes for CASSLLEEAFF.

This chain joins TRBV6-5 and TRBJ1-4, with D possibly matching TRBD1 (5 bases). The CDR3 totals 13 residues. CDR1 MNHEY and CDR2 SVGAGI come from the germline V gene. V was clipped by 6 bases and J by 7 bases, with 12 bases between them. The CDR3 region is CASSLNRREKLFF. DNA of the CDR3: TGTGCCAGCAGCCTAAACAGGCGTGAAAAACTGTTTTTT.

As regards this clone: The junction departs from germline at one end; a sequencing error may be responsible. The V call is TRBV7-3, the J call TRBJ2-2; D is ambiguous. Germline V gene lookup returns CDR1 SGHTA and CDR2 FQGTGA. This CDR3 is built from 13 residues. CDR3 residues: CACRIANTGELFF. In DNA, the CDR3 is TGTGCCTGCAGGATAGCGAACACCGGGGAGCTGTTTTTT.

This clone was seen just once. The chain joins TRBV4-3 to TRBJ1-5, with D unresolved. Germline V CDR1 and CDR2: LGHNA, YSLEER. CDR3 length: 15 amino acids. With 4 bases removed from V and 8 bases from J, the gap between germline ends came to 18 bases. CDR3 DNA sequence: TGCGCCAGCAGCCCGGAACAGTTTCCTGGTGAGCCCCAGCATTTT. Residues: CASSPEQFPGEPQHF.

J is TRBJ2-5 and V is TRBV28; the match to TRBD1 covers 12 bases. Germline V gene sequence: CDR1 MDHEN, CDR2 SYDVKM. Trimming cost V 6 bases and J 1 base; bases outside gene matches: 6. The CDR3 loop spans 16 amino acids. The CDR3, as DNA: TGTGCCAGCAGGGGGACAGGGGGCTTGGGCCAAGAGACCCAGTACTTC. Protein sequence: CASRGTGGLGQETQYF.

The chain uses TRBV5-1 and TRBJ1-1, with D possibly matching TRBD1 (5 bases). The ends were cut back, 0 bases at V and 1 base at J, with 7 bases in the middle. The CDR3 covers 14 residues. Germline V gives CDR1 SGHRS, CDR2 YFSETQ. In DNA, the CDR3 is TGCGCCAGCAGCTTGGACAGGCAGAACACTGAAGCTTTCTTT. Its protein is CASSLDRQNTEAFF.

The rearrangement links TRBV9 to TRBJ2-1; D is possibly TRBD2 (5 bases). The CDR3 is 13 amino acids. Trimming stripped 0 bases from V and 7 bases from J, with 8 bases between. CDR1 and CDR2 (germline): SGDLS, YYNGEE. The CDR3 sequence: CASSVAGKNEQFF. As DNA, the CDR3 is TGTGCCAGCAGCGTAGCGGGGAAGAATGAGCAGTTCTTC. The complete variable domain, with remaining parts taken from reference TRBV9 and TRBJ2-1, reads DSGVTQTPKHLITATGQRVTLRCSPRSGDLSVYWYQQSLDQGLQFLIQYYNGEERAKGNILERFSAQQFPDLHSELNLSSLELGDSALYFCASSVAGKNEQFFGPGTRLTVL.

The chain joins TRBV11-2 to TRBJ1-2; D remains ambiguous. CDR3 length: 12 residues. Deletions cut 4 bases from V and 1 base from J, with 4 bases between. CDR1 is SGHAT, CDR2 FQNNGV, per germline. Here the CDR3 reads CASSSINYGYTF. CDR3 nucleotides: TGTGCCAGCAGCTCCATTAACTATGGCTACACCTTC.

The chain couples TRBV15 to TRBJ2-5; 10 bases line up with TRBD2. This CDR3 region has 17 residues. From germline, CDR1 is LNHNV and CDR2 YYDKDF (reference sequence). V gave up 1 base and J gave up 5 bases; unmatched junction bases: 10. The CDR3 spells CATSRAYSGGTEETQYF. In DNA form, the CDR3 reads TGTGCCACCAGCAGAGCTTATAGCGGGGGGACGGAGGAGACCCAGTACTTC.

The CDR3 bases are TGTGCCAGCAGCTACACTAGTGATGAGCAGTTCTTC. This sequence encodes CASSYTSDEQFF. V is TRBV2 and J is TRBJ2-1, with a possible D match to TRBD2 (5 bases). V was clipped by 6 bases and J by 8 bases, with 11 bases between them. The CDR3 is 12 residues long. Germline V gene lookup returns CDR1 SNHLY and CDR2 FYNNEI.

The V gene is TRBV10-1, the J gene TRBJ2-3; TRBD2 is a possible D gene (6 bases). Trimming took 0 bases from V and 11 from J, leaving 15 bases between them. The CDR3 has 14 residues. Germline values: CDR1 WNHNN, CDR2 SYGVQD (reference sequence). In nucleotides, the CDR3 is TGCGCCAGCAGTGAGTCCCATTCTGCGGGGAGGCAGTATTTT. This gives the protein CASSESHSAGRQYF.